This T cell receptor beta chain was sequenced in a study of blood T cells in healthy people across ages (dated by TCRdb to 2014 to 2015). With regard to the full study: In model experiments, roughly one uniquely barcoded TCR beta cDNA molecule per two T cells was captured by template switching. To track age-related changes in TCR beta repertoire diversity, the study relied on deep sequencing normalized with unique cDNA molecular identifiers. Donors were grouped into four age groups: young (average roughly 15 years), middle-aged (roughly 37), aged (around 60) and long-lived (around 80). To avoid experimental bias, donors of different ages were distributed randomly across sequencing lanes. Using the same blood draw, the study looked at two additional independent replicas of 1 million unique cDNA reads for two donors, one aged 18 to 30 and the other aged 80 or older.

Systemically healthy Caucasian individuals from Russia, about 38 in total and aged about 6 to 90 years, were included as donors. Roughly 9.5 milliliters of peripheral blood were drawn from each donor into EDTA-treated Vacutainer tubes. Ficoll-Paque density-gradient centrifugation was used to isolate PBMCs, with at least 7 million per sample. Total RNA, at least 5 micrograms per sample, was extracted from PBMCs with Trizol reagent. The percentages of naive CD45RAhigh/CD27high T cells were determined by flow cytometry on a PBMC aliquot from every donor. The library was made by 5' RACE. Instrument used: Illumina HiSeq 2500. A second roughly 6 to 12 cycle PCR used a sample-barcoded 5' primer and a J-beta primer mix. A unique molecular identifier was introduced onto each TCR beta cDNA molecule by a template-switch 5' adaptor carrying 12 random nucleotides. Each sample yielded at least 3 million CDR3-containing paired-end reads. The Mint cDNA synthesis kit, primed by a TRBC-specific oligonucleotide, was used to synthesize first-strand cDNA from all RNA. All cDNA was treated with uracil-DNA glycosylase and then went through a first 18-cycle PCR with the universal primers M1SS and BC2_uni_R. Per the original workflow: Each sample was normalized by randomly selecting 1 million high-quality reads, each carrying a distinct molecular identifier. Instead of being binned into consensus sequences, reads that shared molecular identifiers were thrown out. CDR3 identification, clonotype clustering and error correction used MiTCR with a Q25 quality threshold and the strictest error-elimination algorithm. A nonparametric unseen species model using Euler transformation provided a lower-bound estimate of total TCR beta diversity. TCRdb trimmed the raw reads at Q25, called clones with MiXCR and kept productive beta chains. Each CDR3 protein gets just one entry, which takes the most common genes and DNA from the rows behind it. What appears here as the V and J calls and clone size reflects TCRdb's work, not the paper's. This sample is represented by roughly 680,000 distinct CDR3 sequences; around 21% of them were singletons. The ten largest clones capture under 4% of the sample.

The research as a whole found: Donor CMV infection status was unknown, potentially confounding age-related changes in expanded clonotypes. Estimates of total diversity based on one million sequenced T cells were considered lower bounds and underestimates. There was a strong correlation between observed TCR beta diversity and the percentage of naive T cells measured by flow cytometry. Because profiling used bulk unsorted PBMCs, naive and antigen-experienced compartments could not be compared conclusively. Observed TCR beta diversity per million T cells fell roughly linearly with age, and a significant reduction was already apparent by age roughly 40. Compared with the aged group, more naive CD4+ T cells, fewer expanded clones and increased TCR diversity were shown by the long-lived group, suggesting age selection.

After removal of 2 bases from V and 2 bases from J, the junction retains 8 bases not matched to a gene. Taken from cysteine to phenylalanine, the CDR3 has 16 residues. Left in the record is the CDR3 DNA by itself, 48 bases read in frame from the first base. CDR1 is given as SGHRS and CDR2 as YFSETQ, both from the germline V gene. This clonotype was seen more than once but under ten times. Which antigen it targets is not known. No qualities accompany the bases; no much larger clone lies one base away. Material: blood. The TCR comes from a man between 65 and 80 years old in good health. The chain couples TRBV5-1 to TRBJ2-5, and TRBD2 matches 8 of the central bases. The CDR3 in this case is CASSFAKREIQETQYF. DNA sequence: TGCGCCAGCAGCTTCGCTAAGCGGGAGATACAAGAGACCCAGTACTTC.